This is a list of T cell receptor beta chains from one sample in a study of blood T cells in healthy people across ages. MiXCR, applied by TCRdb to the 5' RACE reads, yields one record per CDR3 protein. This sample has 750,000 to 950,000 distinct CDR3 sequences; 20% to 30% occur once, and the top ten carry over 2.5%. The data were also submitted as part of a second study, on T cells of mothers and their children.

Material for sequencing was blood. The receptors here all came from a boy aged 5-17 years in good health. Each CDR3 is given with its conserved first and last residue. D genes are given only for firm matches. Part of the rows lack a size; the others show once, few, many or a class for expanded clones.

few	TRBV20-1	TRBJ1-5	13	TRBD1	CSARQGANQPQHF	TGCAGTGCTAGACAGGGGGCGAATCAGCCCCAGCATTTT
-	TRBV12-3/TRBV12-4	TRBJ2-7	13	-	CASSPREIYEQYF	TGTGCCAGCAGCCCTCGGGAAATTTACGAGCAGTACTTC
-	TRBV20-1	TRBJ2-7	15	TRBD1	CSASHAGTGWHEQYF	TGCAGTGCTAGTCACGCCGGGACAGGTTGGCACGAGCAGTACTTC
few	TRBV10-2	TRBJ1-5	14	-	CASSLGQLNQPQHF	TGCGCCAGCAGTCTCGGACAGCTAAATCAGCCCCAGCATTTT
few	TRBV10-2	TRBJ2-5	14	TRBD2	CASSGSAGPETQYF	TGCGCCAGCAGTGGGTCAGCGGGGCCAGAGACCCAGTACTTC
-	TRBV15	TRBJ2-7	15	TRBD1	CATSRDQGQSYEQYF	TGTGCCACCAGCAGAGATCAGGGACAGTCCTACGAGCAGTACTTC
few	TRBV2	TRBJ2-1	15	-	CASSDPRGGLNEQFF	TGTGCCAGCAGTGACCCTAGGGGGGGGCTCAATGAGCAGTTCTTC
few	TRBV7-9	TRBJ2-1	17	TRBD2	CASSPEGPSGGANEQFF	TGTGCCAGCAGCCCTGAGGGGCCCAGCGGGGGGGCCAATGAGCAGTTCTTC
few	TRBV12-5	TRBJ2-3	14	TRBD1	CASGHRQGSDTQYF	TGTGCTAGTGGTCATCGACAGGGATCAGATACGCAGTATTTT
few	TRBV10-3	TRBJ2-4	16	-	CAISEKGPLAKNIQYF	TGTGCCATCAGTGAGAAGGGGCCCCTAGCCAAAAACATTCAGTACTTC
-	TRBV28	TRBJ2-3	16	-	CASRSNPGLEIDTQYF	TGTGCCAGCAGATCTAACCCGGGACTCGAGATAGATACGCAGTATTTT
few	TRBV6-1	TRBJ1-2	16	TRBD1	CASRAGTGSIGHGYTF	TGTGCCAGCAGAGCCGGGACAGGGTCTATCGGCCATGGCTACACCTTC
many	TRBV18	TRBJ1-6	14	-	CASSPGRNNSPLHF	TGTGCCAGCAGCCCGGGACGGAACAATTCACCCCTCCACTTT
-	TRBV7-6	TRBJ2-5	15	TRBD2	CASSLLTSGRETQYF	TGTGCCAGCAGCTTATTGACTAGCGGGAGAGAGACCCAGTACTTC
-	TRBV6-6	TRBJ2-1	15	TRBD2	CASRRLATTYNEQFF	TGTGCCAGCAGGCGACTAGCGACGACCTACAATGAGCAGTTCTTC
-	TRBV12-3/TRBV12-4	TRBJ2-5	15	-	CASSLERPPQETQYF	TGTGCCAGCAGTTTAGAGAGGCCCCCGCAAGAGACCCAGTACTTC
few	TRBV28	TRBJ2-7	18	-	CASSLFFPGEAEEDEQYF	TGTGCCAGCAGTTTGTTTTTTCCCGGGGAGGCCGAGGAAGACGAGCAGTACTTC
-	TRBV20-1	TRBJ2-1	14	TRBD2	CSARTGGPISEQFF	TGCAGTGCTAGGACGGGAGGGCCAATTAGTGAGCAGTTCTTC
many	TRBV11-2	TRBJ1-5	12	-	CASSLTGQPQHF	TGTGCCAGCAGCTTAACGGGTCAGCCCCAGCATTTT
few	TRBV12-3/TRBV12-4	TRBJ1-1	14	-	CASSPSGTHTEAFF	TGTGCCAGCAGTCCCTCGGGGACTCACACTGAAGCTTTCTTT
-	TRBV27	TRBJ1-1	18	TRBD1	CASSLSSSGQGFSRLAFF	TGTGCCAGCAGTTTATCGAGCTCGGGACAGGGTTTTTCGAGGTTAGCTTTCTTT
-	TRBV5-1	TRBJ2-5	16	-	CASRSAYGLGWETQYF	TGCGCCAGCAGGTCTGCATATGGACTGGGCTGGGAGACCCAGTACTTC
few	TRBV6-5	TRBJ1-2	15	TRBD1	CASSSGQGMIYGYTF	TGTGCCAGCAGTTCGGGACAGGGAATGATCTATGGCTACACCTTC
once	TRBV6-5	TRBJ2-7	14	-	CASSYSSGTYEQYF	TGTGCCAGCAGTTACTCGTCAGGGACCTACGAGCAGTACTTC
once	TRBV7-8	TRBJ2-1	15	-	CASSAQASSYNEQFF	TGTGCCAGCTCGGCCCAGGCCTCATCTTACAATGAGCAGTTCTTC
-	TRBV7-2	TRBJ2-6	13	-	CATVHPGANVLTF	TGTGCCACCGTCCACCCTGGGGCCAACGTCCTGACTTTC
-	TRBV19	TRBJ2-7	19	TRBD1	CASSKTEAHRGRTYYEQYF	TGTGCCAGTTCCAAGACGGAGGCCCACAGGGGGCGAACCTACTACGAGCAGTACTTC
few	TRBV6-2/TRBV6-3	TRBJ1-3	15	-	CASSYTDLDGNTIYF	TGTGCCAGCAGTTACACGGACCTGGACGGAAACACCATATATTTT
few	TRBV25-1	TRBJ1-2	15	TRBD1	CASSPRDRNYYGYTF	TGTGCCAGCAGTCCCCGGGACAGGAATTACTATGGCTACACCTTC
-	TRBV14	TRBJ2-3	13	-	CASSPSPWDTQYF	TGTGCCAGCAGCCCCTCCCCGTGGGATACGCAGTATTTT